The present entry profiles one T cell receptor beta chain with its context. What it recognizes is unknown. A quantity of roughly 0.5 to 1 ug RNA underwent reverse transcription using random hexamers. With immunoSEQ multiplex PCR, TCR beta CDR3 was amplified across 54 Vbeta and 13 Jbeta. Each CDR3 protein gets one entry after TCRdb re-called the immunoSEQ multiplex PCR reads with MiXCR. Counted here are more than 100,000 distinct CDR3 sequences, 75% to 90% occurring once; the ten biggest clones make up around 0.51%. V was cut by 7 bases and J by 2 bases, with 13 bases left in between. Germline values: CDR1 MNHEY, CDR2 SVGAGI. The length of the CDR3 is 14 residues. This record comes from a study of CD8 T cells in Susac syndrome. Study results and caveats: The authors acknowledged that their TCR sequencing and HLA analysis involved a relatively small number of individuals.

CD8+ and CD4+ T cells from blood underwent TCR beta sequencing. TEMRA cells were enriched by FACS, while CD8+ and CD4+ T cells were obtained through a negative isolation that was performed magnetically. The V and J genes are TRBV6-5 and TRBJ2-3, with D hard to call. The source is a human donor with multiple sclerosis. The sample consisted of CD8+ T cells from PBMCs. Here the CDR3 reads CASNDGGVTDTQYF. The CDR3 DNA is TGTGCCAGCAACGATGGTGGGGTCACAGATACGCAGTATTTT.